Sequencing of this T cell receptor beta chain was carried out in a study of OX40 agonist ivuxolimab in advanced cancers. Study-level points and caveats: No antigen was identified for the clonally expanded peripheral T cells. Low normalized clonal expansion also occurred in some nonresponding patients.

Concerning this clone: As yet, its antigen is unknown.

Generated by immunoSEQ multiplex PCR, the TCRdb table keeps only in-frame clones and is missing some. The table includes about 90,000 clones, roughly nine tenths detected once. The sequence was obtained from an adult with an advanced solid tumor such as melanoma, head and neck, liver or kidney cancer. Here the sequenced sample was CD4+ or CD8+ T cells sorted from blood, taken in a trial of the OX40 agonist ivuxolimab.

The CDR3 region is CASSHRRQVDTGELFF. The CDR3 bases are TGTGCCAGCAGCCACCGGCGACAGGTAGACACCGGGGAGCTGTTTTTT. The chain is built from TRBV7-9 and TRBJ2-2, with TRBD1 as a possible D gene (6 bases). CDR1 and CDR2 from the germline V gene are SEHNR and FQNEAQ (reference sequence). The CDR3 spans 16 residues. The V end lost 5 bases, the J end lost 3 bases, and 16 bases lay between the germline ends.